This T cell receptor (beta chain) was identified during a study of cytomegalovirus exposure and HLA in healthy donors. Study outcomes and limitations: Later analysis demonstrated an association between a missense DCLRE1C variant and TCR beta V- and J-gene trimming.

Amplification used 60 Vbeta primers and 13 Jbeta primers. Only in-frame clones appear in the TCRdb table, and some are missing; sequencing was by immunoSEQ multiplex PCR. The sample yields some 77,000 clones, under 90% seen once. The CDR3 runs 15 residues. The germline gives CDR1 MDHEN, CDR2 SYDVKM. V was clipped by 8 bases and J by 2 bases; unmatched bases: 11. As for this clone: Its antigen is still unknown.

The TCR was taken from a man over 45 in good health and CMV-seropositive. This rearrangement joins TRBV28 to TRBJ2-7, with TRBD1 matching 8 bases. The specimen was PBMCs. The CDR3 DNA reads TGTGCCAGCGGACTTGACAGGGGTTGGACCTACGAGCAGTACTTC. Translating gives CASGLDRGWTYEQYF.